One sample yielded the 8 T cell receptor beta chains listed below, sequenced in a study of T cells in tumors after PD-1 blockade. Here immunoSEQ multiplex PCR was the method, and the copy in TCRdb shows in-frame clones only, minus some. The repertoire holds around 12,000 clones, with approximately 57% as singletons. Here the sequenced sample was tumor tissue, taken before anti-PD-1 treatment. Receptors originate from a human donor with basal cell carcinoma.

V and J are TRBV3-1 (or the pseudogene TRBV3-2) and TRBJ1-5, with D unresolved. Germline CDR1 is LGHDT and CDR2 is YNNKEL (reference sequence). V lost 1 base to trimming and J lost 3 bases, with 13 bases between them. This CDR3 comprises 16 residues. The CDR3 loop is CASSQGYQVLNQPQHF. The CDR3 DNA follows: TGTGCCAGCAGCCAAGGGTACCAGGTTCTCAATCAGCCCCAGCATTTT.

This clone was recorded a few times. This chain joins TRBV4-2 and TRBJ2-7; D perhaps matches TRBD2 (6 bases). This CDR3 is built from 16 residues. The V and J ends lost 0 bases and 7 bases respectively, with 19 bases between them. Germline CDR1 LGHNA, CDR2 YNFKEQ. The CDR3 sequence: CASSQEVGDLPLEQYF. The CDR3 DNA reads TGTGCCAGCAGCCAAGAGGTCGGGGACTTACCTCTTGAGCAGTACTTC.

The genes are TRBV2 and TRBJ1-6; a possible D gene is TRBD1 (6 bases). Germline V gene lookup returns CDR1 SNHLY and CDR2 FYNNEI. The CDR3 extends over 12 amino acids. Trimming cost V 7 bases and J 6 bases, with 7 bases left between them. CDR3 in amino acids: CASTRGNSPLHF. In DNA, the CDR3 is TGTGCCAGCACCAGGGGTAATTCACCCCTCCACTTT.

By share, this clone counts as medium-sized (0.01 to 0.1%). This sequence joins TRBV29-1 and TRBJ2-7; 7 bases are a match to TRBD1. This CDR3 comprises 15 residues. Germline CDR1 reads SQVTM; CDR2 reads ANQGSEA. Unmatched junction bases numbered 12, after V lost 5 bases and J lost 2 bases. CDR3: CSVLLTGQLTYEQYF. DNA of the CDR3: TGCAGCGTTCTATTGACAGGGCAGCTCACCTACGAGCAGTACTTC.

The V call is TRBV6-6, the J call TRBJ2-7; D gene ambiguous. This CDR3 contains 14 residues. Germline CDR1 MNHNY, CDR2 SVGAGI (reference sequence). The V end lost 2 bases, the J end lost 0 bases, and 8 bases lay between the germline ends. The CDR3 loop is CASSYAVTSYEQYF. The CDR3, as DNA: TGTGCCAGCAGTTACGCGGTAACCTCCTACGAGCAGTACTTC.

This chain joins TRBV5-6 and TRBJ1-1; maybe TRBD1 (6 bases). Between the trimmed V and J ends, which lost 6 bases and 3 bases, there was a span of 15 bases. The CDR3 spans 14 residues. Germline assignment: CDR1 SGHDT and CDR2 YYEEEE. This chain's CDR3 is CASTLRYRDTEAFF. The CDR3 DNA is TGTGCCAGCACCCTAAGATACAGGGACACTGAAGCTTTCTTT.

This sequence joins TRBV7-2 and TRBJ2-2; D tentatively fits TRBD1 or TRBD2 (5 bases each). V was pared by 5 bases and J by 8 bases, with 21 bases between. CDR1 and CDR2 (germline): SGHTA, FQGNSA. The CDR3 totals 16 residues. This CDR3 reads CASSPQGPRRGGELFF. The CDR3 DNA follows: TGTGCCAGCAGCCCGCAGGGACCGCGGAGAGGTGGGGAGCTGTTTTTT.

The chain uses TRBV7-2 and TRBJ2-5; D could derive from TRBD1 or TRBD2 (6 bases each). CDR3 length equals 14 residues. V was cut by 4 bases and J by 4 bases, with 13 bases left in between. The germline V gene has CDR1 SGHTA and CDR2 FQGNSA. The CDR3 nucleotides are TGTGCCAGCAGCTCCCAAGGGGGGTCAGAGACCCAGTACTTC. Translated, it gives CASSSQGGSETQYF.